This entry describes one T cell receptor beta chain. This entry belongs to a study of cytomegalovirus exposure and HLA in healthy donors. Germline V CDR1 and CDR2: GTSNPN, SVGIG (reference sequence). CDR3 length: 12 residues. Trimming took 5 bases from V and 9 from J, leaving 17 bases between them. The PCR ran on 60 Vbeta and 13 Jbeta primers. Data came from immunoSEQ multiplex PCR; TCRdb stores just in-frame clones and leaves some out. The table has under 200,000 clones, 10% to 15% seen once; the top ten hold 7.8%. The sequencing sample was made of PBMCs. This TCR came from a man between 45 and 60 years old in good health and CMV-seropositive. The chain joins TRBV30 to TRBJ2-7; D is possibly TRBD2 (5 bases). CDR3 sequence reads: CAWARLGERQYF. CDR3 in DNA: TGTGCCTGGGCCCGGCTGGGAGAACGGCAGTACTTC.